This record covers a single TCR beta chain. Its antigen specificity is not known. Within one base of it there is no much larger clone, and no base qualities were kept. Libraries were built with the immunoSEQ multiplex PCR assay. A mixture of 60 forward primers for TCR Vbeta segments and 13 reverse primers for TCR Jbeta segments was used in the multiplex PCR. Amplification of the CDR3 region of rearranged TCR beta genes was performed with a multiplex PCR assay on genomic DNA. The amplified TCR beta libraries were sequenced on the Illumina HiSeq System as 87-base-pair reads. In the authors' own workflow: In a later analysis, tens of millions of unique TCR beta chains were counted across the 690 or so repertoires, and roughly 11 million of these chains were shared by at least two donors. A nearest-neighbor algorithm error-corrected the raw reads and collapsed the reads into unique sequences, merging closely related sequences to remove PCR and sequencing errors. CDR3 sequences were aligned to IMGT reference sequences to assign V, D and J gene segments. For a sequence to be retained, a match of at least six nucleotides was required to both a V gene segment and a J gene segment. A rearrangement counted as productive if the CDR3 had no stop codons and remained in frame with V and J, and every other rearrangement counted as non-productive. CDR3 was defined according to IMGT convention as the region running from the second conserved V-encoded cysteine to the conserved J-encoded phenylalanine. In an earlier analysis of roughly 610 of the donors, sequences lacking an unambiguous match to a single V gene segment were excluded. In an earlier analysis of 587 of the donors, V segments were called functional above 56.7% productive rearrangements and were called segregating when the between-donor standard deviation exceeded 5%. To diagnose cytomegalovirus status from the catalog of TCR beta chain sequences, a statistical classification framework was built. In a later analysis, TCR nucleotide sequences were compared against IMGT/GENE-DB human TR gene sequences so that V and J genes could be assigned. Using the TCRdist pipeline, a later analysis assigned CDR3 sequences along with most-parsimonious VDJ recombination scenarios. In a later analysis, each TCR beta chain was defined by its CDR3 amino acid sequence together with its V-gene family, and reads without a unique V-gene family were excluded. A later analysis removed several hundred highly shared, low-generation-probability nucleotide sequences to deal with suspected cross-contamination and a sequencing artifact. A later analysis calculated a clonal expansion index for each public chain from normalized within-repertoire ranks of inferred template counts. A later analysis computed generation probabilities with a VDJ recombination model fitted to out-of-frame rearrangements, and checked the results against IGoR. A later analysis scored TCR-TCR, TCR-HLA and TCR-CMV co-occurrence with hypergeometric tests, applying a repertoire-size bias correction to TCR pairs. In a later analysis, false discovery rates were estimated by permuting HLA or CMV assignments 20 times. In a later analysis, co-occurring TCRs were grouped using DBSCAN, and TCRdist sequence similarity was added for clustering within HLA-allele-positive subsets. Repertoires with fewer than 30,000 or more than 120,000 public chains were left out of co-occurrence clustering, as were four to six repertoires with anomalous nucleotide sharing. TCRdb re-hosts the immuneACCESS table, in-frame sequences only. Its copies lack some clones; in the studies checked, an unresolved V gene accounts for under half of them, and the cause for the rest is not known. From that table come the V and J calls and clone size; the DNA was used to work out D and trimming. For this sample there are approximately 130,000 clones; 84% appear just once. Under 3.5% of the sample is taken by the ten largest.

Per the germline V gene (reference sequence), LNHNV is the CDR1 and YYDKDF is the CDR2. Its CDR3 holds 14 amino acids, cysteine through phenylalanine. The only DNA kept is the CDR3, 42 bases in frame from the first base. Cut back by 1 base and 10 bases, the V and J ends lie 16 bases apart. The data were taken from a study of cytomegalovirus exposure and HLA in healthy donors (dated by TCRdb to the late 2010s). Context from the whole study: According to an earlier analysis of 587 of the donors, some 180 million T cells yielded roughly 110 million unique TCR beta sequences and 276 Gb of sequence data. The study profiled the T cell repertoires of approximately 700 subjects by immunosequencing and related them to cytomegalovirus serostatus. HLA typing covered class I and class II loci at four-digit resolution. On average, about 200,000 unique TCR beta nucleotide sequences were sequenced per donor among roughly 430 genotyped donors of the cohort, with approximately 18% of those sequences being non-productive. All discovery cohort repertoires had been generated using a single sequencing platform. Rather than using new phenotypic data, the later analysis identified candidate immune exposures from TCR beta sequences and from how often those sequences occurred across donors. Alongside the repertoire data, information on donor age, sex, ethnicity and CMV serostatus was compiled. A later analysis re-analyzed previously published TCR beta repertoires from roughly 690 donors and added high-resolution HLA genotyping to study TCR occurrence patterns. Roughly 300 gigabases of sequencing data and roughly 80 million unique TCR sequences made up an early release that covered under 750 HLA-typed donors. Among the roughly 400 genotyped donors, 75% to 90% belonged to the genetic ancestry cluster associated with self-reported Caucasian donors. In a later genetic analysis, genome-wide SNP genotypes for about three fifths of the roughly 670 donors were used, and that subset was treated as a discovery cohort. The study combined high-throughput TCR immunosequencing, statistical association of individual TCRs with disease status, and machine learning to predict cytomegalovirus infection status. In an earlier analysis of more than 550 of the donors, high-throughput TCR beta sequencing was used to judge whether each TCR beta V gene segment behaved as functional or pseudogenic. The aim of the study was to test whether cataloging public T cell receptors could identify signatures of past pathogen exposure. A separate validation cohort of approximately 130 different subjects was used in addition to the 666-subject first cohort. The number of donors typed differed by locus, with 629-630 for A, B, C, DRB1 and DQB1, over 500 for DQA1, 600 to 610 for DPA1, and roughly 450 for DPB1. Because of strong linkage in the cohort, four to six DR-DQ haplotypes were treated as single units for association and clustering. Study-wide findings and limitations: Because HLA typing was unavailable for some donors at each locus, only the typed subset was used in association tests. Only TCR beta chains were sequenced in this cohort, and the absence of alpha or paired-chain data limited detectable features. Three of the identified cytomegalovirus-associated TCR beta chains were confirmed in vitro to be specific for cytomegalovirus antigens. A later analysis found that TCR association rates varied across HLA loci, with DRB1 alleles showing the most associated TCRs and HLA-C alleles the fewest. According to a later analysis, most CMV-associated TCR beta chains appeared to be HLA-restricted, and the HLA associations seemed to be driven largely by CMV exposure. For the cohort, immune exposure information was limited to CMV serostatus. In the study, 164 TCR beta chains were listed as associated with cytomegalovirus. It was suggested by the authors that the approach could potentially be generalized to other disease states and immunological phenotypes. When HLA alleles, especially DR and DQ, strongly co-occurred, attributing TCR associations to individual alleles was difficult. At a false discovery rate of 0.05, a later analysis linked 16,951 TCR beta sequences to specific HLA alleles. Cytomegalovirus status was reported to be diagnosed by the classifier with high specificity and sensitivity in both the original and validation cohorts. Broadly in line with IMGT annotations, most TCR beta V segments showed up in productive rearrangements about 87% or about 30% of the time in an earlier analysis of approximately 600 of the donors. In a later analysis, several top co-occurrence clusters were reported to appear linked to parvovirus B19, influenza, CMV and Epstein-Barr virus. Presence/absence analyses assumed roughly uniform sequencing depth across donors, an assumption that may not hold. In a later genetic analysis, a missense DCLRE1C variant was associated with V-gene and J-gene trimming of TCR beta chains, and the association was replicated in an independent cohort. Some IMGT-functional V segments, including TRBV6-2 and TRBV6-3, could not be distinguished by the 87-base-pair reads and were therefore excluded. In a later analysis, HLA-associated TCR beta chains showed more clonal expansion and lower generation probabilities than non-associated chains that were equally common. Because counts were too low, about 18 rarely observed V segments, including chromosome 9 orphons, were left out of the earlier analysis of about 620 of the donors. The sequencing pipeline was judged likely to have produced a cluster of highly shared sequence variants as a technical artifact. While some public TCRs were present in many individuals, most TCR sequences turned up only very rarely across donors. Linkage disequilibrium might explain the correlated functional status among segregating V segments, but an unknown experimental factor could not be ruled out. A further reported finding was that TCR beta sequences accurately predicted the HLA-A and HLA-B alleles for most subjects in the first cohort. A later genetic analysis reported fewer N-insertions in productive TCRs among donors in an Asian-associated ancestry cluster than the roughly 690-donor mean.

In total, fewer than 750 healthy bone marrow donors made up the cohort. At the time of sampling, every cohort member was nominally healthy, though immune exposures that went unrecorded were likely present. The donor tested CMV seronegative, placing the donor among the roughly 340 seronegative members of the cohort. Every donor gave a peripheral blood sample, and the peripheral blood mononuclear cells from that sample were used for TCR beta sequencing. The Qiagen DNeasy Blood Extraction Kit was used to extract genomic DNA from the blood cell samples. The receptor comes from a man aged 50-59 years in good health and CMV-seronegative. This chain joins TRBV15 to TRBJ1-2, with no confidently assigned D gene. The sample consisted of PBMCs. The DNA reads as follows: TGTGCCACCAGCAGAGTAAGAGGGCTGAGGGTCTACACCTTC. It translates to CATSRVRGLRVYTF.